This T cell receptor beta chain was identified during a study of blood T cells in healthy people across ages. This clonotype occurred many times. What it recognizes is unknown. This CDR3 spans 16 amino acids. It was with a sample-barcoded 5' primer and a J-beta primer mix that a second PCR of roughly 7 to 12 cycles was run. A template-switch adaptor that had 12 random nucleotides put a tag on each cDNA molecule. TCRdb ran MiXCR on the 5' RACE reads and lists one entry per CDR3 protein. The sample shows more than 800,000 distinct CDR3 sequences, 25% to 30% of them seen only once. Donors were healthy Caucasian individuals from Russia aged about 6 to 95. Isolated per sample were at least 6 million PBMCs. Overall study findings and caveats: It was not known whether donors were CMV positive (a possible confounder of expanded clonotype changes).

This chain connects TRBV21-1 to TRBJ2-7; TRBD1, the D gene given by the table, was not confirmed from the DNA. TRBV21-1 is a recognized pseudogene. This TCR was sampled from a woman of 80 years or more in good health. The specimen was blood. The CDR3 DNA reads as TGTGCCAGCAGCAAAATAGTCCCGGGACAGACCTACGAGCAGTACTTC. Its translation: CASSKIVPGQTYEQYF.